This TCR beta chain was profiled in a study of blood T cell repertoires in COVID-19. Study background: Material from acute and convalescent COVID-19 was sourced from the United States, Italy and Spain.

The assay was immunoSEQ multiplex PCR, and TCRdb's table has in-frame clones only and misses some. Seen here are some 670,000 clones, 70% to 90% observed once, and the top ten hold about 0.26%. The CDR3 length is 13 residues. CDR1 SGHAT and CDR2 FQNNGV come from the germline V gene. Trimming removed 4 bases from V and 8 bases from J, with 14 bases in between. The rearrangement joins TRBV11-2 to TRBJ1-2; no clear D. The specimen sequenced was peripheral blood. This receptor was taken from a woman aged 18-35 years with acute or convalescent COVID-19. The CDR3 loop is CASSSGRSYGYTF. CDR3 in DNA: TGTGCCAGCAGCTCTGGGCGTTCCTACGGCTACACCTTC.